The text below deals with one T cell receptor beta chain. The antigen is undetermined. This sample was included in a study of cytomegalovirus exposure and HLA in healthy donors. Study information: Researchers previously reported finding roughly 120 million unique TCR beta sequences from approximately 200 million T cells.

The PCR employed 60 Vbeta primers together with 13 Jbeta primers. Clones were read by immunoSEQ multiplex PCR, and TCRdb kept only the in-frame ones, dropping some. Of 160,000 or so clones listed, about 69% are singletons. Study observations and caveats: The authors later found HLA-associated TCR beta chains more clonally expanded than equally common others.

The CDR3 has 15 amino acids. V lost 0 bases, J lost 10 bases, and 5 bases stayed unmatched. Per germline, CDR1 LGHNA and CDR2 YSLEER. This TCR came from a human donor in good health. The V and J genes are TRBV4-3 and TRBJ2-1, with 11 bases identical to TRBD2. Sequencing used PBMCs. This chain's CDR3 is CASSQDYRLAGEQFF. The DNA of the CDR3 is TGCGCCAGCAGCCAAGATTATCGACTAGCGGGGGAGCAGTTCTTC.